This TCR beta chain is drawn from a study of CD8+CD57+ T cells in acquired aplastic anemia (dated by TCRdb to the late 2010s). Looking at the study overall: A mean of approximately 3 ug of DNA, ranging from about 0.19 to 30 ug, was extracted from sorted CD4+ and CD8+ cells. A CD8+CD57+ expansion meant a frequency higher than the mean frequency seen in healthy subjects. What the work shows at the level of the full study, not this receptor alone: Roughly 29 CD8+ CDR3 sequences were found in both patients and controls but appeared to be highly expressed in patients and within the immunodominant clones of the patients. Between patients and healthy controls, no significant difference in CD8+ Simpson's diversity was found (P=0.060).

The cysteine opens and the phenylalanine closes a CDR3 of 15 amino acids. Only the CDR3 portion is preserved as DNA: 45 bases, with reading frame beginning at the first base. Cut back by 7 bases and 8 bases, the V and J ends lie 20 bases apart. CDR1 and CDR2 are read off the germline V gene as MDHEN and SYDVKM. Patients chosen for sequencing had shown expansion of CD8+CD57+ cells by flow cytometry. Every patient had severe acquired aplastic anemia, diagnosed using the International Study of Aplastic Anemia and Agranulocytosis and Camitta criteria. At the time blood was sampled, none of the patients had received any therapy. TCR repertoires of sorted CD4+ and CD8+ blood T cells from severe aplastic anemia patients and healthy subjects were deep-sequenced in the study. In the USA, patient enrollment took place under clinicaltrials.gov protocols 00001620, 01623167, 00001397, 00071045, 00081523 and 00961064. Ficoll-Paque density gradient centrifugation was used to isolate peripheral blood mononuclear cells. Before DNA extraction, CD4+ and CD8+ T cells were sorted by FACS or by magnetic beads.

This clonotype was counted between two and nine times. Its target antigen remains unknown. Per-base quality was not reported, and no clone a single base away is much larger than it. Genomic DNA was used as template for profiling of TCR beta VDJ combinations and CDR3 sequences. An Illumina HiSeq 2000 was used for TCR repertoire sequencing. The authors' analysis ran thus. Repertoire assessment relied on Simpson's diversity index, CDR3 size and DJ length profiles, and TRBV/TRBJ rearrangement plots. The most abundant DNA sequence in the deep sequencing data was defined as the immunodominant clone. CDR3 amino acid sequences were checked for sharing between subjects and were compared against published repertoires and the VDJdb database. TCRdb passed the public sequencing reads through fastp at Q25 and MiXCR, retaining productive beta sequences. Each entry merges the rows of one CDR3 protein and shows their most common DNA and genes. The V and J calls were not made by the authors but by TCRdb's processing. The sample table contains under 200,000 distinct CDR3 sequences; only one count was recorded for less than 60% of them. The top ten constitute more than 1.5% of the sample.

Sample: sorted CD4+, CD8+, or CD8+CD57+ T cells (not recorded which) from PBMCs. This sequence was found in a human donor with aplastic anemia. The V gene is TRBV28 and the J gene is TRBJ1-4, and the D gene may be TRBD1, 5 bases matching. The CDR3 in this case is CASKSGGQGSEKLFF. The DNA sequence reads TGTGCCAGCAAGTCCGGCGGTCAGGGATCGGAAAAACTGTTTTTT.